This record covers a single T cell receptor beta chain. Its antigen has not been determined. No much larger clone exists at a distance of one base, and base qualities are not known. Instrument used: Illumina HiSeq 2500. Quantitative 5'-RACE with molecular barcodes was used to prepare TCR beta libraries. In the original analysis: A new computational method based on a probabilistic model of VDJ rearrangement was used to identify disease-linked TCR variants. TCRdb reworked the public reads: Q25 trimming with fastp, MiXCR clone assembly, productive beta chains retained. One record per CDR3 amino acid sequence lists the most common genes and DNA. These V and J calls rely on TCRdb rather than the paper's analysis. The sample table holds under 300,000 distinct CDR3 sequences, of which about 18% were seen once. Around 33% of the sample is held by the ten biggest clonotypes. The cysteine opens and the phenylalanine closes a CDR3 of 14 amino acids. The sequence is cut down to CDR3 DNA, 42 bases in frame from base 1. CDR1 and CDR2, per the germline V gene (reference sequence), are SEHNR and FQNEAQ. V is pared back by 5 bases and J by 2 bases, with 9 bases lying between the germline termini.

The record originates from a study of CD8 T cells in ankylosing spondylitis (TCRdb year 2017). Describing the broader study: T cell receptor beta repertoires were profiled in healthy donors and ankylosing spondylitis patients so that disease-linked TCR variants could be found. The whole study cohort included roughly 110 healthy donors and 25 ankylosing spondylitis patients. Peripheral blood was sampled, and synovial fluid was also collected from ankylosing spondylitis patients. Broader findings and caveats from the paper: Blood from ankylosing spondylitis patients appeared to be characterized by a TCR beta motif composed of about eight highly homologous amino acid variants. Some TCR beta motif variants had previously been reported in synovial fluid and blood of reactive arthritis patients, which suggested common disease-initiation mechanisms. A CD8+ phenotype was shown by the disease-linked clones, which were found at relatively low frequencies in peripheral blood. The disease-linked clones were reported to be significantly enriched in matched synovial fluid samples from ankylosing spondylitis patients.

The sequenced sample consisted of blood, either unsorted or a sorted T cell fraction (not recorded which). This TCR was recovered from a male donor with ankylosing spondylitis or in good health (not recorded which). The rearrangement combines TRBV7-9 with TRBJ2-2; the D gene identity is not certain. At the DNA level, the sequence is TGTGCCAGCAGCCCACGACGTAACACCGGGGAGCTGTTTTTT. This translates into CASSPRRNTGELFF.